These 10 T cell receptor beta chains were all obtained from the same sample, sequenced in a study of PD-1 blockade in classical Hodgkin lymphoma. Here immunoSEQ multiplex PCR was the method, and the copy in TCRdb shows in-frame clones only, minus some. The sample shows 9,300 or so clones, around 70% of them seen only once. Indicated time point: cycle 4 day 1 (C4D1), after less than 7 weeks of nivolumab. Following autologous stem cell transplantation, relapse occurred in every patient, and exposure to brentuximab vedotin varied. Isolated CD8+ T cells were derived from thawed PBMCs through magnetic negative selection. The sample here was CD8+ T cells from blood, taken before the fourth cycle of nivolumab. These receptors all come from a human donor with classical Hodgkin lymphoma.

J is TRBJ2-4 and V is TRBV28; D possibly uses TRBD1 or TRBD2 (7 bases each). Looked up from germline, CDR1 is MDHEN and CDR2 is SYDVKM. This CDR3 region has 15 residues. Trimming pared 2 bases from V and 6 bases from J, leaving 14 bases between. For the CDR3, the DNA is TGTGCCAGCAGTTTAGCAGGGGGGGTCGGAAACATTCAGTACTTC. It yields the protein CASSLAGGVGNIQYF.

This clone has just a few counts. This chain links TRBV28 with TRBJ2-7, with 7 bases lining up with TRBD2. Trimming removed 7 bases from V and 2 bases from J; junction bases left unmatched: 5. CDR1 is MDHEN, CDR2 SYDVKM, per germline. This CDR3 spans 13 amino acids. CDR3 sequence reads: CASTAGEAYEQYF. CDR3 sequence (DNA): TGTGCCAGCACGGCGGGAGAGGCCTACGAGCAGTACTTC.

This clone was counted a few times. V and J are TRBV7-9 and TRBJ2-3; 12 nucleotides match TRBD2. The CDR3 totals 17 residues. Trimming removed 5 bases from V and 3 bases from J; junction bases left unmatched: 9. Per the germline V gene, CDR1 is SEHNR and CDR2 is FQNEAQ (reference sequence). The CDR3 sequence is CASSHSLAGGHTDTQYF. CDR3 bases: TGTGCCAGCAGCCACTCACTAGCGGGGGGCCATACAGATACGCAGTATTTT.

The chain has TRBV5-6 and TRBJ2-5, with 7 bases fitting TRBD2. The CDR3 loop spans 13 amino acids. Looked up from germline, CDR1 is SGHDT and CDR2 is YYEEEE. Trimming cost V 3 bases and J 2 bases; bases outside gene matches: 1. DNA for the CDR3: TGTGCCAGCAGCTATAGCGGGCAAGAGACCCAGTACTTC. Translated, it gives CASSYSGQETQYF. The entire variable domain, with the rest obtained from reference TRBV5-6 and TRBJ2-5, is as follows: DAGVTQSPTHLIKTRGQQVTLRCSPKSGHDTVSWYQQALGQGPQFIFQYYEEEERQRGNFPDRFSGHQFPNYSSELNVNALLLGDSALYLCASSYSGQETQYFGPGTRLLVL.

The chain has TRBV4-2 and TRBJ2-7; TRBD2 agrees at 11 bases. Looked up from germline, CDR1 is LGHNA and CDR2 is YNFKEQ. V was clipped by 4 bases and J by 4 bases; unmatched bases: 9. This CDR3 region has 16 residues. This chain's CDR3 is CASSPKDTSGRYEQYF. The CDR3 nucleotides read TGTGCCAGCAGCCCCAAGGATACTAGCGGGAGATACGAGCAGTACTTC.

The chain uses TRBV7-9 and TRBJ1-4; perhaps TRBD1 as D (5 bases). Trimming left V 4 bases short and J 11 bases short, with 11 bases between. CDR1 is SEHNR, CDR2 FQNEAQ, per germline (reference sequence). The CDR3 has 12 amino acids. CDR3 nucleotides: TGTGCCAGCAGCTCGGGAGGGGTGAAACTGTTTTTT. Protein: CASSSGGVKLFF.

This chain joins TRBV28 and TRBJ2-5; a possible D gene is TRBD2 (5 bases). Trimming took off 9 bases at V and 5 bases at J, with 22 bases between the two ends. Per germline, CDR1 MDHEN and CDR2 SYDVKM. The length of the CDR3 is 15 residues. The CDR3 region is CASGRIQEEAETQYF. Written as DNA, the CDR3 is TGTGCCAGTGGCCGGATCCAGGAGGAAGCGGAGACCCAGTACTTC. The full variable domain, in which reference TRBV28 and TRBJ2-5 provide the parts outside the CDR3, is DVKVTQSSRYLVKRTGEKVFLECVQDMDHENMFWYRQDPGLGLRLIYFSYDVKMKEKGDIPEGYSVSREKKERFSLILESASTNQTSMYLCASGRIQEEAETQYFGPGTRLLVL.

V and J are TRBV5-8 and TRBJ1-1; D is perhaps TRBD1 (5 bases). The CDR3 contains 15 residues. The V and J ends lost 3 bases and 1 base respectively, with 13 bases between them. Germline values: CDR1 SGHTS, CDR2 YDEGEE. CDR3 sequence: CASSSRQLENTEAFF. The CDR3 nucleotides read TGTGCCAGCAGCTCTCGACAGCTTGAGAACACTGAAGCTTTCTTT. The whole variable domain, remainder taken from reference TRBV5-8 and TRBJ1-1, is EAGVTQSPTHLIKTRGQQATLRCSPISGHTSVYWYQQALGLGLQFLLWYDEGEERNRGNFPPRFSGRQFPNYSSELNVNALELEDSALYLCASSSRQLENTEAFFGQGTRLTVV.

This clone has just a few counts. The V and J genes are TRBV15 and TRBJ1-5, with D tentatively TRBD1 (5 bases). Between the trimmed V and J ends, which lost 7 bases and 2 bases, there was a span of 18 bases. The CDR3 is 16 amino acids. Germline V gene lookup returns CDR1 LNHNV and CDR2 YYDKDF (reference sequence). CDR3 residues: CATMSGGGRGNQPQHF. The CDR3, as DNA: TGTGCCACCATGTCTGGTGGGGGGAGAGGCAATCAGCCCCAGCATTTT.

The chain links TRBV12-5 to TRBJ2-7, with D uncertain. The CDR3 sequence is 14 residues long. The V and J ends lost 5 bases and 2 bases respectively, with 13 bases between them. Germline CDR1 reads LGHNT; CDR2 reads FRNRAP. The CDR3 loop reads CASGPPLPAYEQYF. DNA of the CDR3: TGTGCTAGTGGTCCTCCCCTTCCGGCCTACGAGCAGTACTTC.